These T cell receptor beta chains were read from a single sample in a study of cytomegalovirus exposure and HLA in healthy donors. The assay was immunoSEQ multiplex PCR, and TCRdb's table has in-frame clones only and misses some. The table shows under 95,000 clones, with roughly 94% occurring only once. The sample comprised PBMCs. The receptors originated from a woman aged 18-29 years in good health and CMV-seropositive. Each CDR3 is given with its conserved first and last residue. Fields, in order: CDR3 DNA, CDR3 protein, clone size, D gene, J gene, V gene. D genes are given only for firm matches. Clone size is given for some rows only: seen once, a few or many times, or a class if the clone is expanded.

DNA: TGTGCCAGCAGTGAAGGGGGAGGGGGAGTTTATGGCTACACCTTC; CDR3: CASSEGGGGVYGYTF; size: -; D: -; J: TRBJ1-2; V: TRBV6-1
DNA: TGTGCCAGCAGCCCCGGGGAAACGGTTGGGGAAAAACTGTTTTTT; CDR3: CASSPGETVGEKLFF; size: -; D: -; J: TRBJ1-4; V: TRBV7-9
DNA: TGTGCCAGCAGTGACAATAGCGGGGGGGCTGATACGCAGTATTTT; CDR3: CASSDNSGGADTQYF; size: -; D: TRBD2; J: TRBJ2-3; V: TRBV2
DNA: TGTGCCAGCAGCGAGGGGACAGAAGAGACCCAGTACTTC; CDR3: CASSEGTEETQYF; size: -; D: TRBD1; J: TRBJ2-5; V: TRBV7-9
DNA: TGTGCCATCAGACCCGACAGGGATAGTGGCTACACCTTC; CDR3: CAIRPDRDSGYTF; size: -; D: TRBD1; J: TRBJ1-2; V: TRBV10-3
DNA: TGTGCCAGCAGTGGACGGACTAGCGTCCATGAGCAGTTCTTC; CDR3: CASSGRTSVHEQFF; size: -; D: TRBD2; J: TRBJ2-1; V: TRBV2
DNA: TGTGCCACCAGCGGAGGACAGGGGGACCCTGAAGCTTTCTTT; CDR3: CATSGGQGDPEAFF; size: once; D: TRBD1; J: TRBJ1-1; V: TRBV15
DNA: TGTGCCAGCTCCACCCTAACCACTCCTGAAGCTTTCTTT; CDR3: CASSTLTTPEAFF; size: once; D: -; J: TRBJ1-1; V: TRBV28
DNA: TGTGCCAGCAGTTACAGGGTAGAAGAGACCCAGTACTTC; CDR3: CASSYRVEETQYF; size: -; D: -; J: TRBJ2-5; V: TRBV28
DNA: TGTGCCAGCTCCGGCGACAGGGGGCCCTACAATGAGCAGTTCTTC; CDR3: CASSGDRGPYNEQFF; size: -; D: TRBD1; J: TRBJ2-1; V: TRBV18
DNA: TGTGCCAGCAGCAGGCATCAGACAGGCCCCTATGGCTACACCTTC; CDR3: CASSRHQTGPYGYTF; size: few; D: -; J: TRBJ1-2; V: TRBV21-1
DNA: TGTGCCAGCGGTTCGGGACAGGGGTTCGGCGAGCAGTACTTC; CDR3: CASGSGQGFGEQYF; size: -; D: TRBD1; J: TRBJ2-7; V: TRBV9
DNA: TGCGCCAGCAGCTTGAGGACTAGCGGGAGATCCAGTCACGTTGACTCCTACAATGAGCAGTTCTTC; CDR3: CASSLRTSGRSSHVDSYNEQFF; size: -; D: TRBD2; J: TRBJ2-1; V: TRBV5-1
DNA: TGCAGCCTTAATGGGGCAGGGGGCACTGAAGCTTTCTTT; CDR3: CSLNGAGGTEAFF; size: -; D: TRBD1; J: TRBJ1-1; V: TRBV29-1
DNA: TGTGCCAGTAGTATAAGAGGGATTGGTGGCTACACCTTC; CDR3: CASSIRGIGGYTF; size: -; D: -; J: TRBJ1-2; V: TRBV19
DNA: TGTGCCAGCAGGGACAGAAACTATGGCTACACCTTC; CDR3: CASRDRNYGYTF; size: -; D: -; J: TRBJ1-2; V: TRBV6-1
DNA: TGTGCCTGGAGTGTAGGGGGACACGAACAAGAGACCCAGTACTTC; CDR3: CAWSVGGHEQETQYF; size: -; D: -; J: TRBJ2-5; V: TRBV30
DNA: TGTGCCAGCAGCCAAGGGAGCGGGGGGGCCGAGACCCAGTACTTC; CDR3: CASSQGSGGAETQYF; size: -; D: TRBD2; J: TRBJ2-5; V: TRBV14
DNA: TGTGCCAGCAGTCCACAGGGACCAAATCAGCCCCAGCATTTT; CDR3: CASSPQGPNQPQHF; size: once; D: -; J: TRBJ1-5; V: TRBV6-5
DNA: TGTGCCAGCAGGGACCCGCGGGGAGGGAGGGTCTACGAGCAGTACTTC; CDR3: CASRDPRGGRVYEQYF; size: -; D: TRBD2; J: TRBJ2-7; V: TRBV2
DNA: TGTGCCATCAGGGGGACTAGCGGGGGCCGTTTCTACGAGCAGTACTTC; CDR3: CAIRGTSGGRFYEQYF; size: -; D: TRBD2; J: TRBJ2-7; V: TRBV10-3
DNA: TGTGCCGCCGGTAGGCAGGGGGTCTATCAGCCCCAGCATTTT; CDR3: CAAGRQGVYQPQHF; size: -; D: TRBD1; J: TRBJ1-5; V: TRBV27
DNA: TGCGCCAGCAGCTTGGTGTCAGGTGAGCAGTTCTTC; CDR3: CASSLVSGEQFF; size: once; D: -; J: TRBJ2-1; V: TRBV5-1
DNA: TGTGCCAGCAGTTATGCGGTGAACACCGGGGAGCTGTTTTTT; CDR3: CASSYAVNTGELFF; size: -; D: -; J: TRBJ2-2; V: TRBV6-5
DNA: TGCGCCAGCAGCCGGGACAGCTCTGGAAACACCATATATTTT; CDR3: CASSRDSSGNTIYF; size: few; D: TRBD1; J: TRBJ1-3; V: TRBV5-1
DNA: TGTGCCATCAGCCCCAGGGGACAGGGGACAGATACGCAGTATTTT; CDR3: CAISPRGQGTDTQYF; size: -; D: TRBD1; J: TRBJ2-3; V: TRBV10-3
DNA: TGTGCCAGTAGTCAGGGCAGTGGAACCACTGAAGCTTTCTTT; CDR3: CASSQGSGTTEAFF; size: -; D: -; J: TRBJ1-1; V: TRBV19
DNA: TGTGCCAGCAGCTTGTCAGGACAGGGGGGCAATGAGCAGTTCTTC; CDR3: CASSLSGQGGNEQFF; size: -; D: TRBD1; J: TRBJ2-1; V: TRBV7-2
DNA: TGTGCCAGCAGCAAAGCAAACAGGGTGAACACTGAAGCTTTCTTT; CDR3: CASSKANRVNTEAFF; size: -; D: -; J: TRBJ1-1; V: TRBV21-1
DNA: TGTGCCAGCAGCTCTCTAGCGGATTACACAGATACGCAGTATTTT; CDR3: CASSSLADYTDTQYF; size: -; D: TRBD2; J: TRBJ2-3; V: TRBV7-3
DNA: TGTGCCTGGAGTGTACCGCCGACACGAGGCAATCAGCCCCAGCATTTT; CDR3: CAWSVPPTRGNQPQHF; size: -; D: -; J: TRBJ1-5; V: TRBV30
DNA: TGTGCCAGCAGCTCCGGAAGCGGGGGGACCTACAATGAGCAGTTCTTC; CDR3: CASSSGSGGTYNEQFF; size: -; D: TRBD2; J: TRBJ2-1; V: TRBV7-2
DNA: TGTGCCAGTAGTGCTACAGGGGTTAGGGCTCAAGAGACCCAGTACTTC; CDR3: CASSATGVRAQETQYF; size: -; D: TRBD1; J: TRBJ2-5; V: TRBV19
DNA: TGTGCCAGCAGCTCGATAGCTAACTATGGCTACACCTTC; CDR3: CASSSIANYGYTF; size: -; D: -; J: TRBJ1-2; V: TRBV7-2
DNA: TGCAGCGTTGAACAGGGGGCTGGAAACACCATATATTTT; CDR3: CSVEQGAGNTIYF; size: -; D: TRBD1; J: TRBJ1-3; V: TRBV29-1
DNA: TGTGCCAGCTCACCAGAGGCGCGGGAGAGAATAGATACGCAGTATTTT; CDR3: CASSPEARERIDTQYF; size: -; D: TRBD2; J: TRBJ2-3; V: TRBV18
DNA: TGTGCCAGCAGCCACAGGGCCACTGAAGCTTTCTTT; CDR3: CASSHRATEAFF; size: -; D: -; J: TRBJ1-1; V: TRBV6-5
DNA: TGTGCCAGCAGGCTCGGGGGGCAAAGCGGGGAGCTGTTTTTT; CDR3: CASRLGGQSGELFF; size: -; D: -; J: TRBJ2-2; V: TRBV27
DNA: TGTGCCAGCAGCCTTATACATGATTTTGGCTACACCTTC; CDR3: CASSLIHDFGYTF; size: -; D: -; J: TRBJ1-2; V: TRBV14
DNA: TGCGCCAGCAGCCAAGATCAGACAGGGGAAACTGAAGCTTTCTTT; CDR3: CASSQDQTGETEAFF; size: -; D: TRBD1; J: TRBJ1-1; V: TRBV4-3
DNA: TGTGCCAGCAGCCAAGATGGGCTAGCGAGGGTGACAGATACGCAGTATTTT; CDR3: CASSQDGLARVTDTQYF; size: -; D: -; J: TRBJ2-3; V: TRBV4-2
DNA: TGTGCCAGCAGTGACGGACAGGGGGCCACCGGGGAGCTGTTTTTT; CDR3: CASSDGQGATGELFF; size: -; D: TRBD1; J: TRBJ2-2; V: TRBV6-4
DNA: TGTGCCTGGAGTCGAACAGTATTCTATGGCTACACCTTC; CDR3: CAWSRTVFYGYTF; size: -; D: -; J: TRBJ1-2; V: TRBV30
DNA: TGCAGTGCTTACCCCTCCGGGCAGTACTTC; CDR3: CSAYPSGQYF; size: once; D: -; J: TRBJ2-7; V: TRBV20-1
DNA: TGCGCCAGCAGCCACACTGGGAGGGGAGCCAAAAACATTCAGTACTTC; CDR3: CASSHTGRGAKNIQYF; size: once; D: TRBD2; J: TRBJ2-4; V: TRBV4-1
DNA: TGTGCCAGCAGGGAGATAAGCTCCTACAATGAGCAGTTCTTC; CDR3: CASREISSYNEQFF; size: once; D: -; J: TRBJ2-1; V: TRBV9
DNA: TGTGCCAGCTCACCACAGGGGCGGGGGACTGAAGCTTTCTTT; CDR3: CASSPQGRGTEAFF; size: -; D: -; J: TRBJ1-1; V: TRBV18
DNA: TGTGCCAGCAGTGACCTTACAGGGGGCGATTCAGAGACCCAGTACTTC; CDR3: CASSDLTGGDSETQYF; size: once; D: TRBD1; J: TRBJ2-5; V: TRBV6-1
DNA: TGTGCCAGTACCGCGGGACAGGGGCACACTGAAGCTTTCTTT; CDR3: CASTAGQGHTEAFF; size: -; D: TRBD1; J: TRBJ1-1; V: TRBV19
DNA: TGTGCCACCAGCATAGCGGAAATGAACACTGAAGCTTTCTTT; CDR3: CATSIAEMNTEAFF; size: -; D: -; J: TRBJ1-1; V: TRBV15
DNA: TGTGCCAGCAGTCCCGGGACAGGGGTACCAAATACGCAGTATTTT; CDR3: CASSPGTGVPNTQYF; size: -; D: TRBD1; J: TRBJ2-3; V: TRBV6-5
DNA: TGCAGCTGTCTGGGGGGGTATGGCTACACCTTC; CDR3: CSCLGGYGYTF; size: few; D: -; J: TRBJ1-2; V: TRBV29-1
DNA: TGTGCCAGCAGCTTTGGTCTAGGATCCTACGAGCAGTACTTC; CDR3: CASSFGLGSYEQYF; size: -; D: -; J: TRBJ2-7; V: TRBV11-3
DNA: TGTGCCAGCAGCGAACGGACTAGCGGGTTGGGGGAGACCCAGTACTTC; CDR3: CASSERTSGLGETQYF; size: -; D: TRBD2; J: TRBJ2-5; V: TRBV7-2
DNA: TGTGCCAGCACCAAGCTAGCGGGGGCGGGCACCGGGGAGCTGTTTTTT; CDR3: CASTKLAGAGTGELFF; size: -; D: TRBD2; J: TRBJ2-2; V: TRBV27
DNA: TGTGCCAGCAGTTTCCGCGGCTACCTCATTAACACTGAAGCTTTCTTT; CDR3: CASSFRGYLINTEAFF; size: -; D: -; J: TRBJ1-1; V: TRBV27
DNA: TGTGCCAGCAGCCTCCTCGGGTACAATGAGCAGTTCTTC; CDR3: CASSLLGYNEQFF; size: -; D: -; J: TRBJ2-1; V: TRBV7-9
DNA: TGTGCCAGCAGTTACTCCAGCAGGGGAAATCAGCCCCAGCATTTT; CDR3: CASSYSSRGNQPQHF; size: once; D: -; J: TRBJ1-5; V: TRBV6-5